This entry concerns a single TCR beta chain. Its target is unknown. The sample originates from a study of OX40 agonist ivuxolimab in advanced cancers. Study context: Intravenous ivuxolimab was administered to patients every 2 weeks at 0.01 to 10 mg/kg. Study outcomes and limitations: Some patients without response likewise showed low normalized clonal expansion.

This table comes from immunoSEQ multiplex PCR, and its TCRdb copy is limited to in-frame clones, with some not included. The sample lists about 130,000 clones, approximately 90% occurring once. V gave up 6 bases and J gave up 2 bases, with 14 bases separating them. The CDR3 loop spans 15 amino acids. In germline, CDR1 is KGHSH, CDR2 LQKENI. The clonotype was recovered from an adult with an advanced solid tumor such as melanoma, head and neck, liver or kidney cancer. This chain links TRBV18 with TRBJ2-1; tentative D call: TRBD1 (5 bases). This material consisted of CD4+ or CD8+ T cells sorted from blood, taken in a trial of the OX40 agonist ivuxolimab. CDR3 bases: TGTGCCAGCTCCCTTCCACAGGCCCCCTACAATGAGCAGTTCTTC. Translating it yields CASSLPQAPYNEQFF.